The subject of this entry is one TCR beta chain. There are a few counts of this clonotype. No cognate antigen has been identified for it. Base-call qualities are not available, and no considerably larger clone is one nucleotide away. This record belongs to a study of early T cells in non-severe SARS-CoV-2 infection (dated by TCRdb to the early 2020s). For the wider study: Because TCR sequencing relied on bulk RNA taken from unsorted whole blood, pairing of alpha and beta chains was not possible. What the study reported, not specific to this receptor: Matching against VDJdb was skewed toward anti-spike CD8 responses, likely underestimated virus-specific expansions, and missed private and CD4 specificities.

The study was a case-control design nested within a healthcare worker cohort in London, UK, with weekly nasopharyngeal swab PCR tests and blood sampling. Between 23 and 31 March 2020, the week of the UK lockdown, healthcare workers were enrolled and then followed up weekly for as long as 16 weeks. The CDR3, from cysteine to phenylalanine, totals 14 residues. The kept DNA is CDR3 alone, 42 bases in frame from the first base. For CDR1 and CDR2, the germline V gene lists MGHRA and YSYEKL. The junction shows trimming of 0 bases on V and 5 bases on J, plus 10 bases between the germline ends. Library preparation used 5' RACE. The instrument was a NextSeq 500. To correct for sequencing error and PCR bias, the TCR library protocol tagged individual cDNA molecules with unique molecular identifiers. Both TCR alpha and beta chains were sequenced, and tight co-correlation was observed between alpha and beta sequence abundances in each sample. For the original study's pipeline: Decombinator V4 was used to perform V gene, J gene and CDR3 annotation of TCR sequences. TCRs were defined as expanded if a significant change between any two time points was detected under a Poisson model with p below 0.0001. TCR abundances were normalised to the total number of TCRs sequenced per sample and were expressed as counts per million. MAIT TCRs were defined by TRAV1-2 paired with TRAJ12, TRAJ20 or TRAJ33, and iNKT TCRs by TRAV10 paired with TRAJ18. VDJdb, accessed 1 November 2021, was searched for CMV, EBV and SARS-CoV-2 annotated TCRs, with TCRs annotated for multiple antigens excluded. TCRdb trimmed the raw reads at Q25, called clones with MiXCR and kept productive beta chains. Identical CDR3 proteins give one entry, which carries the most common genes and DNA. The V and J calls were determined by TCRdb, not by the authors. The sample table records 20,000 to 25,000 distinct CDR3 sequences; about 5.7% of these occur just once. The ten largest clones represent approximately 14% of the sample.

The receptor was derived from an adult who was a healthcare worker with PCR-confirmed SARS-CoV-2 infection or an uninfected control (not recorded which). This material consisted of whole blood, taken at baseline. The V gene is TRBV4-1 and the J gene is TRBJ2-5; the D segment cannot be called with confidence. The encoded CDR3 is CASSQDILRETQYF. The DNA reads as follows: TGCGCCAGCAGCCAAGACATTCTTCGGGAGACCCAGTACTTC.